These 19 T cell receptor beta chains were sequenced from one sample in a study of radiotherapy plus CTLA-4 blockade in lung cancer. The method was immunoSEQ multiplex PCR; TCRdb's version includes in-frame clones alone and lacks a portion of them. The repertoire holds roughly 100,000 clones, with about 84% as singletons. The sequencing used peripheral blood, collected from a patient treated with radiotherapy plus ipilimumab. Receptor source: a human donor with non-small cell lung cancer that progressed on radiotherapy plus ipilimumab. Some clones in this sample may be carry-over from other donors' samples.

The rearrangement joins TRBV5-6 to TRBJ2-1; 8 nucleotides agree with TRBD2. The CDR3 length is 16 residues. V was clipped by 5 bases and J by 2 bases; unmatched bases: 9. From germline, CDR1 is SGHDT and CDR2 YYEEEE. The CDR3 reads CASRRGVAGPYNEQFF. The CDR3 DNA is TGTGCCAGCAGACGGGGAGTAGCGGGGCCCTACAATGAGCAGTTCTTC.

The J gene is TRBJ2-2, the V gene TRBV10-3, with D perhaps matching TRBD1 (5 bases). This CDR3 has 16 residues. V was clipped by 3 bases and J by 2 bases, with 13 bases between them. Germline CDR1 reads ENHRY; CDR2 reads SYGVKD. In nucleotides, the CDR3 is TGTGCCATCAGTGAAGGGTCCACAGGAAACACCGGGGAGCTGTTTTTT. It is translated as CAISEGSTGNTGELFF.

This rearrangement joins TRBV5-4 to TRBJ1-1; 10 positions agree with TRBD1. Per germline, CDR1 SGHNT and CDR2 YYREEE (reference sequence). With 0 bases clipped from V and 4 bases from J, the junction kept 6 bases outside the gene matches. The CDR3 sequence is 16 residues long. CDR3 loop: CASSLGQGAGGTEAFF. The DNA of the CDR3 is TGTGCCAGCAGCTTGGGACAGGGGGCCGGAGGCACTGAAGCTTTCTTT. Looking up the rest from reference TRBV5-4 and TRBJ1-1 gives the full variable domain: ETGVTQSPTHLIKTRGQQVTLRCSSQSGHNTVSWYQQALGQGPQFIFQYYREEENGRGNFPPRFSGLQFPNYSSELNVNALELDDSALYLCASSLGQGAGGTEAFFGQGTRLTVV.

This chain uses TRBV29-1 with TRBJ2-3; a weak D match, TRBD2 (6 bases). CDR1 and CDR2 from the germline V gene are SQVTM and ANQGSEA. Between the trimmed V and J ends, which lost 7 bases and 4 bases, there was a span of 12 bases. The CDR3 length is 12 residues. CDR3 DNA: TGCAGCGGTCGTGGGGGGTCAGATACGCAGTATTTT. It yields the protein CSGRGGSDTQYF.

The chain links TRBV7-2 to TRBJ1-6; D might be TRBD1 (6 bases). In germline, CDR1 is SGHTA, CDR2 FQGNSA. The CDR3 runs to 19 residues. The ends were cut back, 1 base at V and 0 bases at J, with 16 bases in the middle. The CDR3 bases are TGTGCCAGCAGCTTAGTCAAAAGGGGGACAAGCTCCTATAATTCACCCCTCCACTTT. It translates to CASSLVKRGTSSYNSPLHF.

CDR3 region: CASSLVQHQETQYF. The CDR3 region has the DNA TGTGCCAGCAGCTTAGTACAACACCAAGAGACCCAGTACTTC. The rearrangement links TRBV7-2 to TRBJ2-5; D ambiguous. Germline lookup yields CDR1 SGHTA and CDR2 FQGNSA. Trimming shortened V by 1 base and J by 0 bases, and 6 bases separated the two germline ends. The CDR3 covers 14 residues.

The gene calls are TRBV9 and TRBJ1-4; no clear D. Trimming stripped 7 bases from V and 3 bases from J, with 10 bases between. This CDR3 has 13 amino acids. Germline V gene lookup returns CDR1 SGDLS and CDR2 YYNGEE. In DNA, the CDR3 is TGTGCCAGCGGGTCCACGGCTAATGAAAAACTGTTTTTT. It translates to CASGSTANEKLFF.

The CDR3 loop is CASSLVPLGGTYNSPLHF. As DNA, the CDR3 is TGTGCCAGCAGCTTAGTCCCCCTAGGGGGTACCTATAATTCACCCCTCCACTTT. The chain employs TRBV7-2 and TRBJ1-6, with D possibly matching TRBD1 (6 bases). Germline V gene lookup returns CDR1 SGHTA and CDR2 FQGNSA. The CDR3 consists of 18 residues. V was pared by 1 base and J by 2 bases, with 15 bases between.

This clone was found a few times. This chain connects TRBV7-2 to TRBJ1-3, with D unresolved. Trimming took 5 bases from V and 2 from J, leaving 10 bases between them. The CDR3 loop spans 14 amino acids. CDR1 and CDR2 from the germline V gene are SGHTA and FQGNSA. The CDR3 nucleotides read TGTGCCAGCAGCCCCACCGGGGCTGGAAACACCATATATTTT. Its translation: CASSPTGAGNTIYF.

V usage is TRBV7-2 and J usage is TRBJ2-7, with D perhaps given as TRBD1 or TRBD2 (5 bases each). This CDR3 has 15 amino acids. Germline values: CDR1 SGHTA, CDR2 FQGNSA. V was clipped by 5 bases and J by 1 base, with 15 bases between them. The CDR3 loop is CASSPRGRDSYEQYF. In DNA form, the CDR3 reads TGTGCCAGCAGCCCGAGGGGCAGGGATTCCTACGAGCAGTACTTC.

The V gene is TRBV2, the J gene TRBJ2-4; no firm D call. Germline V CDR1 and CDR2: SNHLY, FYNNEI. This CDR3 spans 12 amino acids. V shed 5 bases and J shed 10 bases, with 12 bases lying between them. CDR3 in DNA: TGTGCCAGCAGTCCCTACCCAGTTATTCAGTACTTC. This translates into CASSPYPVIQYF.

This chain links TRBV27 with TRBJ1-2; D might be TRBD1 (6 bases). The CDR3 extends over 13 amino acids. Germline CDR1 reads MNHEY; CDR2 reads SMNVEV (reference sequence). V gave up 5 bases and J gave up 2 bases, with 9 bases separating them. The CDR3, as DNA: TGTGCCAGCAGTATAACAGGGAACTATGGCTACACCTTC. Translated: CASSITGNYGYTF.

The J gene is TRBJ2-7, the V gene TRBV4-3; 8 nucleotides line up with TRBD1. The junction had 11 bases not matched to a gene; V was cut back by 4 bases and J by 0 bases. The CDR3 covers 17 residues. In germline, CDR1 is LGHNA, CDR2 YSLEER. The CDR3 sequence is CASSRTTGTGTSYEQYF. CDR3 bases: TGCGCCAGCAGCCGAACCACCGGGACAGGAACCTCCTACGAGCAGTACTTC.

The chain couples TRBV7-2 to TRBJ2-1, with 9 bases identical to TRBD2. After removal of 3 bases from V and 6 bases from J, the junction contained 15 bases not matched to a gene. The V gene's germline CDR1 is SGHTA and CDR2 FQGNSA. CDR3 length: 18 amino acids. This CDR3 reads CASSFLGTAGTSINEQFF. CDR3 DNA: TGTGCCAGCAGCTTTCTTGGGACAGCCGGGACTAGCATCAATGAGCAGTTCTTC.

The chain recombines TRBV5-6 with TRBJ2-7, with no clear D. CDR1 is SGHDT and CDR2 is YYEEEE in the germline V gene. The CDR3 covers 15 residues. V lost 2 bases, J lost 2 bases, and 14 bases lay in between. The CDR3 loop reads CASSFIGIRTYEQYF. The CDR3 DNA follows: TGTGCCAGCAGCTTTATAGGGATTCGAACCTACGAGCAGTACTTC.

The rearrangement links TRBV6-5 to TRBJ1-1; D not certain. Germline lookup yields CDR1 MNHEY and CDR2 SVGAGI. V was clipped by 0 bases and J by 8 bases, with 10 bases between them. The length of the CDR3 is 13 residues. The CDR3 region has the DNA TGTGCCAGCAGTTACTCCGTTAGTGCGGAAGCTTTCTTT. Translation: CASSYSVSAEAFF.

This chain links TRBV11-2 with TRBJ1-4; maybe TRBD1 (6 bases). Per germline, CDR1 SGHAT and CDR2 FQNNGV. CDR3 length equals 16 residues. V was trimmed by 2 bases and J by 5 bases, leaving 15 bases between them. The CDR3 spells CASSLRGGGLNEKLFF. DNA for the CDR3: TGTGCCAGCAGCTTACGGGGCGGGGGGCTCAATGAAAAACTGTTTTTT.

The J gene is TRBJ2-2, the V gene TRBV9; D gene uncertain. With 2 bases removed from V and 0 bases from J, the gap between germline ends came to 17 bases. Germline V gene data show CDR1 as SGDLS and CDR2 as YYNGEE. There are 18 residues in the CDR3. The CDR3 region is CASSVQDLSRTNTGELFF. In nucleotides, the CDR3 is TGTGCCAGCAGCGTCCAGGACCTATCAAGAACGAACACCGGGGAGCTGTTTTTT.

The chain links TRBV9 to TRBJ2-1; possibly TRBD2 for D (5 bases). The CDR3 runs 15 residues. Germline loops: CDR1 SGDLS, CDR2 YYNGEE. V was clipped by 0 bases and J by 15 bases, with 22 bases between them. CDR3 sequence reads: CASSVGLAAHGSAFF. The CDR3 nucleotides are TGTGCCAGCAGCGTAGGCCTAGCAGCCCACGGTAGTGCGTTCTTC.